One and the same sample provided the 14 T cell receptor beta chains below, sequenced in a study of naive and memory T cell subsets. Findings and caveats of the study: Especially in CD8 cells, naive repertoires contained a few larger clonotypes, possibly CD45RA-re-expressing memory cells.

Two oligonucleotides, mixed equimolar, formed the beta constant-region primer covering TRBC1 and TRBC2. The ligated cDNA underwent four PCR rounds using SP2 and nested alpha and beta constant-region primers. TCRdb independently ran MiXCR on the UMI-ligation and nested PCR reads; one entry per CDR3 protein. The data show around 93,000 distinct CDR3 sequences, around 10% seen once. These TCRs are of unknown antigen specificity. Sequencing was carried out using naive CD4+ T cells from blood. The receptor set was obtained from a human donor in good health.

The chain uses TRBV28 and TRBJ2-5; D gene uncertain. The germline CDR1 and CDR2 sequences are MDHEN and SYDVKM. The CDR3 loop spans 12 amino acids. Trimming removed 5 bases at V and 4 bases at J, with 8 bases between. CDR3 DNA sequence: TGTGCCAGCAGTGCTCCACTAGAGACCCAGTACTTC. It specifies CASSAPLETQYF. The full variable domain, completed using reference TRBV28 and TRBJ2-5, is DVKVTQSSRYLVKRTGEKVFLECVQDMDHENMFWYRQDPGLGLRLIYFSYDVKMKEKGDIPEGYSVSREKKERFSLILESASTNQTSMYLCASSAPLETQYFGPGTRLLVL.

V gene TRBV18 combines with J gene TRBJ2-2; no definite D call. The CDR3 totals 14 residues. Germline V gene lookup returns CDR1 KGHSH and CDR2 LQKENI. Trimming took off 7 bases at V and 4 bases at J, with 13 bases between the two ends. CDR3 sequence reads: CASWALRATGELFF. The CDR3 bases are TGTGCCAGCTGGGCACTAAGGGCCACCGGGGAGCTGTTTTTT.

In its sample, this clonotype was seen a few times. V usage is TRBV20-1 and J usage is TRBJ2-7, with a tentative D call TRBD2 (6 bases). The CDR3 contains 14 residues. The V and J ends lost 3 bases and 1 base respectively, with 13 bases between them. Germline V lookup: CDR1 DFQATT, CDR2 SNEGSKA (reference sequence). This CDR3 is CSARGLASSYEQYF. In DNA form, the CDR3 reads TGCAGTGCTAGGGGGCTAGCGTCATCCTACGAGCAGTACTTC.

This clonotype was seen only a few times. The chain combines TRBV20-1 with TRBJ2-1, with 8 bases lining up with TRBD2. V was clipped by 4 bases and J by 1 base; unmatched bases: 9. Germline-derived CDR1 and CDR2 are DFQATT and SNEGSKA (reference sequence). The CDR3 has 16 amino acids. CDR3 sequence (DNA): TGCAGTGCTACCCCTGGGGGGACTAGTTCCTACAATGAGCAGTTCTTC. It yields the protein CSATPGGTSSYNEQFF.

This clonotype was found a few times. This chain connects TRBV5-5 to TRBJ2-1; TRBD1 matches at 9 bases. Germline CDR1 reads SGHKS; CDR2 reads YYEKEE (reference sequence). After removal of 7 bases from V and 4 bases from J, the junction contained 9 bases not matched to a gene. CDR3 size: 15 residues. Written as DNA, the CDR3 is TGTGCCAGCCGAACGGGGGACAGGGCATACAATGAGCAGTTCTTC. Encoded protein: CASRTGDRAYNEQFF.

The rearrangement links TRBV18 to TRBJ2-7, with TRBD2 identical over 14 bases. CDR3 length: 15 residues. With 3 bases clipped from V and 11 bases from J, the junction kept 9 bases outside the gene matches. Germline V gene lookup returns CDR1 KGHSH and CDR2 LQKENI. CDR3 coding DNA: TGTGCCAGCTCACCCAGAGGACTAGCGGGGGGCCAGGAGTACTTC. Protein: CASSPRGLAGGQEYF.

In its sample, this clonotype was seen a few times. The rearrangement joins TRBV14 to TRBJ1-3; D uncertain. Germline-derived CDR1 and CDR2 are SGHDN and FVKESK. This CDR3 is built from 16 residues. Trimming removed 4 bases at V and 2 bases at J, with 15 bases between. The CDR3 protein is CASSPFLAATGNTIYF. The CDR3 DNA reads TGTGCCAGCAGCCCGTTCCTTGCGGCCACTGGAAACACCATATATTTT. Supplemented by reference TRBV14 and TRBJ1-3, the full variable domain reads EAGVTQFPSHSVIEKGQTVTLRCDPISGHDNLYWYRRVMGKEIKFLLHFVKESKQDESGMPNNRFLAERTGGTYSTLKVQPAELEDSGVYFCASSPFLAATGNTIYFGEGSWLTVV.

This clonotype was picked up a small number of times. CDR3 nucleotides: TGTGCCAGCAGATCCGCCACAGGGGGCTATGGCTACACCTTC. Translation gives CASRSATGGYGYTF. The rearrangement joins TRBV6-5 to TRBJ1-2; TRBD1 agrees at 8 bases. V lost 6 bases and J lost 4; bases outside the gene matches: 7. The CDR3 extends over 14 amino acids. Germline loops: CDR1 MNHEY, CDR2 SVGAGI.

This clonotype came up many times. The V gene is TRBV29-1, the J gene TRBJ2-3; D unclear. Germline V CDR1 and CDR2: SQVTM, ANQGSEA. With 6 bases removed from V and 2 bases from J, the gap between germline ends came to 9 bases. The length of the CDR3 is 12 residues. CDR3 nucleotide sequence: TGCAGCGTGGGCCTCAACACAGATACGCAGTATTTT. Amino acid sequence: CSVGLNTDTQYF.

This clonotype has a handful of counts. V usage is TRBV25-1 and J usage is TRBJ2-3, with 11 bases identical to TRBD2. The V gene's germline CDR1 is MGHDK and CDR2 SYGVNS. The CDR3 length is 15 residues. Trimming cost V 6 bases and J 0 bases; bases outside gene matches: 2. The CDR3 sequence: CASRGLAVSTDTQYF. CDR3 DNA sequence: TGTGCCAGCAGGGGACTAGCGGTTAGCACAGATACGCAGTATTTT.

This clonotype was recorded many times. V is TRBV4-3 and J is TRBJ1-2; tentative D call: TRBD1 (6 bases). Germline-derived CDR1 and CDR2 are LGHNA and YSLEER. The CDR3 spans 15 residues. Trimming took off 1 base at V and 5 bases at J, with 14 bases between the two ends. In DNA form, the CDR3 reads TGCGCCAGCAGCCAAGCGGGGAACAGGGAGTATGGCTACACCTTC. Encoded protein: CASSQAGNREYGYTF.

This CDR3 reads CSGGQGIYEQYF. CDR3 bases: TGCAGCGGGGGACAGGGTATCTACGAGCAGTACTTC. The V and J genes are TRBV29-1 and TRBJ2-7, with 9 bases matching TRBD1. V lost 7 bases to trimming and J lost 3 bases; unmatched junction nucleotides: 4. This CDR3 region has 12 residues. Germline V gene sequence: CDR1 SQVTM, CDR2 ANQGSEA.

This clonotype was recorded at least ten times. The chain is built from TRBV12-3 or TRBV12-4 and TRBJ1-2; D not certain. Trimming stripped 3 bases from V and 2 bases from J, with 13 bases between. The CDR3 contains 15 residues. The CDR3 DNA follows: TGTGCCAGCAGTTTGGAGGAGGGTAGGAACTATGGCTACACCTTC. This sequence encodes CASSLEEGRNYGYTF.

The sample holds a few counts of this clonotype. V is TRBV4-2 and J is TRBJ1-1; D remains unclear. This CDR3 has 15 residues. Trimming removed 4 bases at V and 1 base at J, with 13 bases between. Looked up from germline, CDR1 is LGHNA and CDR2 is YNFKEQ. CDR3 coding DNA: TGTGCCAGCAGCCTCACCCTCCCAGCGAACACTGAAGCTTTCTTT. As protein: CASSLTLPANTEAFF.